This T cell receptor beta chain was sequenced for a study of T cell changes during pregnancy in multiple sclerosis. Sequenced by immunoSEQ multiplex PCR; TCRdb stores in-frame clones only, minus some. The sample carries fewer than 55,000 clones, almost 95% recorded once. Germline loops: CDR1 SGDLS, CDR2 YYNGEE. V shed 6 bases and J shed 2 bases, with 13 bases lying between them. The CDR3 extends over 14 amino acids. Sequencing was done on a sample of peripheral blood. The sequence derives from a female donor with multiple sclerosis, enrolled in a pregnancy study. This chain links TRBV9 with TRBJ2-3; D is undetermined. CDR3 nucleotides: TGTGCCAGCACCCAAGACGCGGACACAGATACGCAGTATTTT. This gives the protein CASTQDADTDTQYF.